The present TCR beta chain was sequenced within a study of T cells in Graves' hyperthyroidism and ophthalmopathy. The CDR3 sequence is 12 residues long. With 8 bases removed from V and 1 base from J, the gap between germline ends came to 8 bases. The germline gives CDR1 SNHLY, CDR2 FYNNEI. This clonotype was counted at least ten times. Researchers took RNA transcripts and amplified the TCR beta CDR3 regions from them. The TCR CDR3 was amplified in a first-round RT-PCR using the HTBI primer set. TCRdb reanalysed the multiplex PCR reads using MiXCR and keeps one entry per CDR3 protein. The table has about 840,000 distinct CDR3 sequences, 35% to 40% seen once.

Material for sequencing was blood. This TCR was sampled from a man aged 18 to 29 with Graves' hyperthyroidism. The chain has TRBV2 and TRBJ2-5; D gene ambiguous. The CDR3 reads CASFLGQETQYF. DNA for the CDR3: TGTGCCAGCTTCTTGGGCCAAGAGACCCAGTACTTC.